The clone carrying this T cell receptor beta chain has just a few counts. What it binds is not known. These data belong to a study of beta chain features in type 1 diabetes. Study at large: Patients were similar to healthy donors in age and gender (as well as in cell yields).

General study points: TCRB CDR3s were moderately but significantly shorter in Type 1 diabetes patients in all four CD4+ subsets.

The study reverse transcribed the entire isolated RNA, so it sequenced expressed TCRB transcripts. TCRdb's table, derived via immunoSEQ multiplex PCR, lists solely in-frame clones and lacks some. The data contain more than 300,000 clones, 10% to 15% of them singletons. The TCR sequence derives from a woman aged 18-29 years with type 1 diabetes. The sequenced sample was naive CD4+ T cells from blood.

The CDR3 protein is CASSEGVAEAHEQFF. CDR3 coding DNA: TGTGCCAGCAGTGAAGGCGTGGCGGAGGCGCATGAGCAGTTCTTC. The V call is TRBV2, the J call TRBJ2-1; D might be TRBD2 (5 bases). The CDR3 spans 15 residues. CDR1 and CDR2 (germline): SNHLY, FYNNEI. The V gene lost 1 base and the J gene lost 8 bases, with 15 bases spanning the gap.